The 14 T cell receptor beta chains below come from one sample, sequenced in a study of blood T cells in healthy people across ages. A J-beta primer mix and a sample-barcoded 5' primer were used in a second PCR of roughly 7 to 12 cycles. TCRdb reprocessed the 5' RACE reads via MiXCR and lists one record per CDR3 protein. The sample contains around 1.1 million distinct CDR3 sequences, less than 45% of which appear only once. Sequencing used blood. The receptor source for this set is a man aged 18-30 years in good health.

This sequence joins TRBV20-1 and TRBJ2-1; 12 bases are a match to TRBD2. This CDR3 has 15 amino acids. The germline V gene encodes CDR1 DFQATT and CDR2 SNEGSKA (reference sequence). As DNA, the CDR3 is TGCAGAGCAAGAGATCGGGCTAGCGGGGGGGGTGAGCAGTTCTTC. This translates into CRARDRASGGGEQFF.

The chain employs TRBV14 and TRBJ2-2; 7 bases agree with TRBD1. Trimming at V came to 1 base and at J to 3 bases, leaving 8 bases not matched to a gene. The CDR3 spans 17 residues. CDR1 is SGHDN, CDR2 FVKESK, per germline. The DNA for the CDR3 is TGTGCCAGCAGCCAAGGCCCGGGACAGTCCTACACCGGGGAGCTGTTTTTT. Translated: CASSQGPGQSYTGELFF.

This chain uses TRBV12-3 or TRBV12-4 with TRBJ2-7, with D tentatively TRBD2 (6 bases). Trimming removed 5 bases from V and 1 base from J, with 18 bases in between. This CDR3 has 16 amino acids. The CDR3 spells CASSPPQGRGSYEQYF. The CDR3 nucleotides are TGTGCCAGCAGTCCCCCCCAGGGACGGGGGTCCTACGAGCAGTACTTC.

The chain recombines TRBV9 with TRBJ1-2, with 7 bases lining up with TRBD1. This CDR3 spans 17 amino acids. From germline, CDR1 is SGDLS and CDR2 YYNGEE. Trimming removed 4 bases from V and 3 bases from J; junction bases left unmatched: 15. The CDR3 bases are TGTGCCAGCAGCCCAGGCCCCCTCGGACAGGACTACTATGGCTACACCTTC. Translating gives CASSPGPLGQDYYGYTF.

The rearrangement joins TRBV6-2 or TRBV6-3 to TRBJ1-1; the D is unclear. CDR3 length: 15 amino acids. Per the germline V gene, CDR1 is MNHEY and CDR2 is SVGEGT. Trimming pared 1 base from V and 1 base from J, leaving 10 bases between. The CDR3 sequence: CASSYWAETNTEAFF. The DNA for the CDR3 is TGTGCCAGCAGTTACTGGGCAGAAACGAACACTGAAGCTTTCTTT.

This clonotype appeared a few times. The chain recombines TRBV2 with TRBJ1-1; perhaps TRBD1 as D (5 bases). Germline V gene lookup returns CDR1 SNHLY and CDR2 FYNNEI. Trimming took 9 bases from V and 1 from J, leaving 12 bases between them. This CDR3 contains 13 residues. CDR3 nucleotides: TGTGCCAGTTCAAGGACACAGAACACTGAAGCTTTCTTT. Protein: CASSRTQNTEAFF.

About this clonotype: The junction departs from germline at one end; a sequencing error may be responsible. The CDR3, as DNA: TGTGCCAGCATCTTACAGAATTCACCCCTCCACTTT. Amino acid sequence: CASILQNSPLHF. This rearrangement joins TRBV7-6 to TRBJ1-6; D is unclear. Germline CDR1 reads SGHVS; CDR2 reads FNYEAQ. The CDR3 length is 12 residues.

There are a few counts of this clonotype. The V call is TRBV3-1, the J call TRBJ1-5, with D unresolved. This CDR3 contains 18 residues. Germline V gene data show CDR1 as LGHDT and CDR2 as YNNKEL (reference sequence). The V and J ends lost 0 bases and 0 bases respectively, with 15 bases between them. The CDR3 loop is CASSQDPPQTASNQPQHF. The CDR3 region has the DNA TGTGCCAGCAGCCAAGATCCCCCCCAGACGGCTAGCAATCAGCCCCAGCATTTT.

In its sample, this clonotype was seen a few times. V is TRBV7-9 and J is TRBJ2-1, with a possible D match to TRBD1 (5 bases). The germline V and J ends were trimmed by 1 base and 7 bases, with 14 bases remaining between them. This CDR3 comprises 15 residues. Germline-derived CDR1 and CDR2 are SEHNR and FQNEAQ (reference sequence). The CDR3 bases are TGTGCCAGCAGCTTAGGTCAGGGTGGCGAAAATGAGCAGTTCTTC. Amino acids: CASSLGQGGENEQFF.

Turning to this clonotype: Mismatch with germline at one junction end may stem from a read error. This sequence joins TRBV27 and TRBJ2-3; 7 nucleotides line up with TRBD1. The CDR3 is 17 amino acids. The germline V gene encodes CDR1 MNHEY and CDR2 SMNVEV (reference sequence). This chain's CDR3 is CASSTSQPGQITNTQYF. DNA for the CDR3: TGTGCCAGCAGTACTTCCCAACCGGGACAGATCACAAATACGCAGTATTTT.

The CDR3 reads CASSNQRTGDYGYTF. In nucleotides, the CDR3 is TGTGCCAGCAGCAATCAACGGACAGGGGACTATGGCTACACCTTC. The V and J genes are TRBV9 and TRBJ1-2; 9 bases map to TRBD1. This CDR3 region has 15 residues. The V segment lost 4 bases and the J segment 3 bases; nucleotides outside the gene matches: 7. Germline V gene lookup returns CDR1 SGDLS and CDR2 YYNGEE.

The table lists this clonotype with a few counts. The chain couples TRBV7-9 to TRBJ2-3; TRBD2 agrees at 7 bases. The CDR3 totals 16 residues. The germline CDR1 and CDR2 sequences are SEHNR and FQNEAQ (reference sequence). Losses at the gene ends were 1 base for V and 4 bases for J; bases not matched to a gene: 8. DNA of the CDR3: TGTGCCAGCAGCTTAGTCTCTAGCGGAACCTCAGATACGCAGTATTTT. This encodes CASSLVSSGTSDTQYF.

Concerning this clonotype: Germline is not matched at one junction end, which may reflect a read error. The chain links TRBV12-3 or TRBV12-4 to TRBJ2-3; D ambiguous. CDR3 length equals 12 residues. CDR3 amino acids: CASSYSTDAQYF. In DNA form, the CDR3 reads TGTGCCAGCAGTTATAGCACAGATGCGCAGTATTTT.

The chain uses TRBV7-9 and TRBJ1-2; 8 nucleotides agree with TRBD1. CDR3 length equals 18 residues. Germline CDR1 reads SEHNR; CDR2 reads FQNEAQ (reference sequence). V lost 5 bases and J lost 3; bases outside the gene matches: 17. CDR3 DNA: TGTGCCAGCAGCCCATCCATGGCAGGGGGCGGGTTGGACTATGGCTACACCTTC. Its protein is CASSPSMAGGGLDYGYTF. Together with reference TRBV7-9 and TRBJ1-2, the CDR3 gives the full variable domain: DTGVSQNPRHKITKRGQNVTFRCDPISEHNRLYWYRQTLGQGPEFLTYFQNEAQLEKSRLLSDRFSAERPKGSFSTLEIQRTEQGDSAMYLCASSPSMAGGGLDYGYTFGSGTRLTVV.